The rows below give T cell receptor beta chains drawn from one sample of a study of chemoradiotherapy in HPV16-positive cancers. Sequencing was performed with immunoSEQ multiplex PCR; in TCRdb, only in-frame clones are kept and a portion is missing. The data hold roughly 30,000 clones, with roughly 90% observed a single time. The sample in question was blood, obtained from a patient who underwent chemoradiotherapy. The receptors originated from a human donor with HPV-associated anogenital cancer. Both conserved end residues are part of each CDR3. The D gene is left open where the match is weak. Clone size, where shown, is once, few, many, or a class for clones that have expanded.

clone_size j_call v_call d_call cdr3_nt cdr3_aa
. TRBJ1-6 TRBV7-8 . TGTGCCAGCAGCTCTGGCCCGGGAGACCGAAATTCACCCCTCCACTTT CASSSGPGDRNSPLHF
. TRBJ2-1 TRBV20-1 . TGCAGTGCCCGGGACTTCAATGAGCAGTTCTTC CSARDFNEQFF
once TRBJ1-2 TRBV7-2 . TGTGCCAGCAGCTTAGCCACAAGCTATGGCTACACCTTC CASSLATSYGYTF
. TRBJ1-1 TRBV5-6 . TGTGCCAGCAGCTCCTTAGTACTCCGGCGAGTGAACACTGAAGCTTTCTTT CASSSLVLRRVNTEAFF
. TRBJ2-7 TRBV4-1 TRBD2 TGCGCCAGCAGCCAACTAGCGGGGAGGGACGAGCAGTACTTC CASSQLAGRDEQYF
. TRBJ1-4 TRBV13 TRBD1 TGTGCCAGCAGCTTAGCGGTGCGGGACAGAGGGGCTAGACTGTTTTTT CASSLAVRDRGARLFF
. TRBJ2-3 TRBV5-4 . TGTGCCAGCAGCGCCACAGGGTTGCCCGGGATCGGCACAGATACGCAGTATTTT CASSATGLPGIGTDTQYF
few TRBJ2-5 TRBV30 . TGTGCCTGGACGAACTGGAAGCAAGAGACCCAGTACTTC CAWTNWKQETQYF
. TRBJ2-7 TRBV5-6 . TGTGCCAGCCGGGATTCCTACGAGCAGTACTTC CASRDSYEQYF
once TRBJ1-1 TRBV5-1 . TGCGCCAGCAACACCAAAGGCCTGGACACTGAAGCTTTCTTT CASNTKGLDTEAFF
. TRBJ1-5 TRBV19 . TGTGCCAGTAGTCCTAGGGGGGATAGCAATCAGCCCCAGCATTTT CASSPRGDSNQPQHF
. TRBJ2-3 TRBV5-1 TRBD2 TGCGCCAGCAGCAACGGGACTAGCGGGGGGGCGGATACGCAGTATTTT CASSNGTSGGADTQYF
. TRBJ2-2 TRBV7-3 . TGTGCCAGCAGCTTGGGGCTGTCGAACACCGGGGAGCTGTTTTTT CASSLGLSNTGELFF